These 9 T cell receptor beta chains originate from one sample sequenced in a study of beta chain features in type 1 diabetes. Reverse transcription of all isolated RNA meant that expressed TCRB transcripts were sequenced. Clones were read by immunoSEQ multiplex PCR, and TCRdb kept only the in-frame ones, dropping some. The table has about 620,000 clones, roughly 16% seen once. Sequencing used naive CD4+ T cells from blood. These receptors were taken from a man between 18 and 35 years old in good health.

This clone was observed a few times. The genes are TRBV13 and TRBJ2-3; TRBD1 aligns across 9 bases. This CDR3 spans 16 amino acids. In germline, CDR1 is PRHDT, CDR2 FYEKMQ (reference sequence). With 3 bases clipped from V and 4 bases from J, the junction kept 8 bases outside the gene matches. In nucleotides, the CDR3 is TGTGCCAGCAGCTTCTACAGGGGGCTGAGCGCAGATACGCAGTATTTT. This codes for CASSFYRGLSADTQYF.

CDR3 DNA sequence: TGCGCCAGCAGCCAAGTAGGGGGAAACACCGGGGAGCTGTTTTTT. Protein: CASSQVGGNTGELFF. This chain links TRBV4-1 with TRBJ2-2; D might be TRBD1 (6 bases). The V end lost 1 base, the J end lost 2 bases, and 8 bases lay between the germline ends. Germline V lookup: CDR1 MGHRA, CDR2 YSYEKL. CDR3 length: 15 amino acids.

This chain links TRBV7-2 with TRBJ2-3; 9 bases are a match to TRBD2. This CDR3 spans 16 amino acids. Germline CDR1 SGHTA, CDR2 FQGNSA. With V trimmed by 5 bases and J by 0 bases, 6 bases remained unmatched. The CDR3 region has the DNA TGTGCCAGCAGCCCGCGACTAGCGGTGAGCACAGATACGCAGTATTTT. This translates into CASSPRLAVSTDTQYF. Looking up the rest from reference TRBV7-2 and TRBJ2-3 gives the full variable domain: GAGVSQSPSNKVTEKGKDVELRCDPISGHTALYWYRQSLGQGLEFLIYFQGNSAPDKSGLPSDRFSAERTGGSVSTLTIQRTQQEDSAVYLCASSPRLAVSTDTQYFGPGTRLTVL.

In its sample, this clone was seen a few times. V and J are TRBV5-4 and TRBJ1-2, with 9 nucleotides matching TRBD1. CDR1 SGHNT and CDR2 YYREEE come from the germline V gene (reference sequence). The trim removed 1 base at V and 5 bases at J, leaving 9 bases unmatched. The CDR3 length is 16 residues. DNA for the CDR3: TGTGCCAGCAGCTTGACACAGGGGGCCTCGAAGTATGGCTACACCTTC. Translation: CASSLTQGASKYGYTF.

This clone was detected only a few times. The chain has TRBV5-6 and TRBJ1-5; D gene uncertain. Germline CDR1 reads SGHDT; CDR2 reads YYEEEE. V gave up 4 bases and J gave up 0 bases, with 11 bases separating them. The CDR3 loop spans 15 amino acids. The CDR3 bases are TGTGCCAGCAGCCTCGGATTGCTTAGCAATCAGCCCCAGCATTTT. Protein: CASSLGLLSNQPQHF. Variable domain in full (rest from reference TRBV5-6 and TRBJ1-5): DAGVTQSPTHLIKTRGQQVTLRCSPKSGHDTVSWYQQALGQGPQFIFQYYEEEERQRGNFPDRFSGHQFPNYSSELNVNALLLGDSALYLCASSLGLLSNQPQHFGDGTRLSIL.

V gene TRBV11-1 combines with J gene TRBJ1-2; tentative D call: TRBD1 (6 bases). The CDR3 length is 13 residues. Germline CDR1 and CDR2: SGHAT and FQDESV (reference sequence). V lost 5 bases and J lost 7, with 14 bases in between. The CDR3 spells CASSPRQASGYTF. The CDR3 DNA follows: TGTGCCAGCAGCCCAAGACAGGCGAGTGGCTACACCTTC.

The chain has TRBV12-2 and TRBJ2-7; the table's D call, TRBD2, has no DNA check behind it. TRBV12-2 is a listed pseudogene. The CDR3 runs 13 residues. CDR3 nucleotides: TGTGCAAGTCGCTTACCCGAGAGGTCGGAGCAGTACTTC. Translated: CASRLPERSEQYF.

This clone was seen a handful of times. The chain uses TRBV7-3 and TRBJ2-1, with D uncertain. The V gene lost 4 bases and the J gene lost 9 bases, with 19 bases spanning the gap. This CDR3 contains 15 residues. The germline CDR1 and CDR2 sequences are SGHTA and FQGTGA. The CDR3 sequence: CASSSVPQDVTEQFF. CDR3 coding DNA: TGTGCCAGCAGCTCAGTCCCTCAGGATGTTACTGAGCAGTTCTTC. The full variable domain, rest sourced from reference TRBV7-3 and TRBJ2-1, is GAGVSQTPSNKVTEKGKYVELRCDPISGHTALYWYRQSLGQGPEFLIYFQGTGAADDSGLPNDRFFAVRPEGSVSTLKIQRTERGDSAVYLCASSSVPQDVTEQFFGPGTRLTVL.

This clone has only a few counts. The gene calls are TRBV5-4 and TRBJ2-1; 7 positions match TRBD2. The V and J ends lost 2 bases and 7 bases, in that order; junction bases with no gene match: 9. Germline CDR1 reads SGHNT; CDR2 reads YYREEE (reference sequence). CDR3 length equals 15 residues. CDR3 residues: CASSLWAGAGNEQFF. Written as DNA, the CDR3 is TGTGCCAGCAGCTTATGGGCGGGAGCCGGGAATGAGCAGTTCTTC.